This T cell receptor beta chain stems from a study of cytomegalovirus exposure and HLA in healthy donors (dated by TCRdb to between 2016 and 2019). Concerning the study at large: According to an earlier analysis of a few hundred of the donors, about 170 million T cells yielded over 90 million unique TCR beta sequences and 250 to 350 Gb of sequence data. About 300 gigabases of sequencing data and 70 million to 100 million unique TCR sequences were included in an early release covering roughly 700 HLA-typed donors. Among the roughly 400 genotyped donors, approximately 76% belonged to the genetic ancestry cluster associated with self-reported Caucasian donors. The aim of the study was to test whether cataloging public T cell receptors could identify signatures of past pathogen exposure. Using immunosequencing, the study profiled T cell repertoires from 500 to 800 subjects and related those repertoires to cytomegalovirus serostatus. In addition to the first cohort of 650 to 800 subjects, a separate validation cohort of under 150 different subjects was used. To predict cytomegalovirus infection status, the study combined high-throughput TCR immunosequencing, statistical association of individual TCRs with disease status, and machine learning. A later analysis re-examined previously published TCR beta repertoires from about 670 donors and added high-resolution HLA genotyping to investigate patterns of TCR occurrence. In the later analysis, no new phenotypic data were used to find candidate immune exposures; instead, reliance was placed on TCR beta sequences and their occurrence across donors. An earlier analysis of some 500 of the donors used high-throughput TCR beta sequencing to judge whether each TCR beta V gene segment behaved as functional or pseudogenic. Alongside the repertoire data, information on donor age, sex, ethnicity and CMV serostatus was compiled. A later genetic analysis took genome-wide SNP genotypes for about 55% of the roughly 700 donors and used that subset as a discovery cohort. Every discovery cohort repertoire had been produced on one sequencing platform. HLA typing included class I and class II loci at four-digit resolution. Typing coverage differed by locus: A, B, C, DRB1 and DQB1 were typed in roughly 620-640 donors, DQA1 in about 550, DPA1 in approximately 610, and DPB1 in around 490. A few DR-DQ haplotypes were treated as single units for association and clustering because of strong linkage in the cohort. On average, about 240,000 unique TCR beta nucleotide sequences were sequenced per donor among about 400 genotyped donors of the cohort, with roughly 19% of those sequences being non-productive.

As encoded in the germline V gene, CDR1 is MNHNS while CDR2 is SASEGT. V loses 5 bases of germline sequence and J loses 5 bases, and the interval between the two ends is 15 bases. The CDR3 sequence holds 14 residues, the cysteine and phenylalanine included. CDR3 DNA is the only sequence kept; it has 42 bases, read in frame from the first base. The cohort comprised under 700 healthy bone marrow donors. All cohort members were sampled while nominally healthy, although unrecorded immune exposures were likely present. The donor was CMV seropositive and was included in the group of about 290 seropositive cohort members. A peripheral blood sample was collected from each donor, and TCR beta sequencing was performed on peripheral blood mononuclear cells. The Qiagen DNeasy Blood Extraction Kit was used to extract genomic DNA from the blood cell samples. General conclusions and limits of the study: In a later analysis, the rate of TCR association differed among HLA loci, with DRB1 alleles having the most associated TCRs and HLA-C alleles having the fewest. A cluster of highly shared sequence variants was judged likely to be a technical artifact of the sequencing pipeline. Some IMGT-functional V segments, including TRBV6-2 and TRBV6-3, could not be distinguished by the 87-base-pair reads and were therefore excluded. In this cohort, only TCR beta chains were sequenced, and detectable features were limited by the absence of alpha or paired-chain data. The study gave a list of some 150 TCR beta chains associated with cytomegalovirus. Because counts were too low, about 17 rarely observed V segments, including chromosome 9 orphons, were excluded from the earlier analysis of under 650 of the donors. Correlated functional status among segregating V segments might be attributable to linkage disequilibrium, but an unknown experimental factor could not be ruled out. A further reported finding was that TCR beta sequences accurately predicted the HLA-A and HLA-B alleles for most subjects in the first cohort. CMV serostatus was the only immune exposure information available for the cohort. In a later analysis, 16,951 TCR beta sequences were associated with specific HLA alleles at a false discovery rate of 0.05. Most TCR sequences were seen in very few donors, while some public TCRs were found in many individuals. In a later genetic analysis, a missense DCLRE1C variant was associated with V-gene and J-gene trimming of TCR beta chains, and the association was replicated in an independent cohort. In a later analysis, several top co-occurrence clusters were reported to appear linked to parvovirus B19, influenza, CMV and Epstein-Barr virus. In vitro tests confirmed that three of the cytomegalovirus-associated TCR beta chains recognize cytomegalovirus antigens. Because some donors lacked HLA typing at each locus, the association tests relied only on the typed subset. The classifier was reported to diagnose cytomegalovirus status with high specificity and sensitivity in both the original and validation cohorts. A later analysis found that HLA-associated TCR beta chains were more clonally expanded and had lower generation probabilities than equally common non-associated chains. A later analysis found that most CMV-associated TCR beta chains appeared HLA-restricted, with HLA associations seemingly driven largely by CMV exposure. In an earlier analysis of 450 to 750 of the donors, most TCR beta V segments appeared in productive rearrangements about 87% or about 30% of the time, broadly matching IMGT annotations. Compared with the roughly 720-donor mean, donors in an Asian-associated ancestry cluster had fewer N-insertions in productive TCRs, according to a later genetic analysis. Presence/absence analyses assumed roughly uniform sequencing depth across donors, an assumption that may not hold. Assigning TCR associations to individual alleles was difficult when HLA alleles, especially DR and DQ, strongly co-occurred. According to the authors, the approach could potentially be generalized to other disease states and immunological phenotypes.

To prepare the library, the immunoSEQ multiplex PCR assay was applied. A mixture of 60 forward primers for TCR Vbeta segments and 13 reverse primers for TCR Jbeta segments was used in the multiplex PCR. Amplification of the CDR3 region of rearranged TCR beta genes was performed with a multiplex PCR assay on genomic DNA. On the Illumina HiSeq System, the amplified TCR beta libraries were sequenced as 87-base-pair reads. As for the original processing: A later analysis counted about 80 million unique TCR beta chains across the 500 to 850 repertoires, and around 12 million of these chains were shared by at least two donors. Raw reads were error-corrected and collapsed into unique sequences with a nearest-neighbor algorithm that merged closely related sequences to remove PCR and sequencing errors. Alignment of CDR3 sequences to IMGT reference sequences was used to assign V, D and J gene segments. For a sequence to be retained, at least a six-nucleotide match to both a V gene segment and a J gene segment was required. Rearrangements were classified as productive when the CDR3 lacked stop codons and remained in frame with V and J, and all other rearrangements were classified as non-productive. CDR3 was defined by IMGT convention, running from the second conserved V-encoded cysteine to the conserved J-encoded phenylalanine. Sequences without an unambiguous match to a single V gene segment were excluded from the earlier analysis of over 500 of the donors. In an earlier analysis of approximately 500 of the donors, a V segment was called functional when productive rearrangements were above 56.7%, and segregating when the standard deviation between donors exceeded 5%. A statistical classification framework was built for diagnosing cytomegalovirus status from the catalog of TCR beta chain sequences. V and J gene assignment, in a later analysis, came from comparing TCR nucleotide sequences with IMGT/GENE-DB human TR gene sequences. A later analysis assigned CDR3 sequences and most-parsimonious VDJ recombination scenarios with the TCRdist pipeline. A later analysis defined each TCR beta chain by its CDR3 amino acid sequence plus V-gene family, and excluded reads lacking a unique V-gene family. In a later analysis, 450 to 600 highly shared, low-generation-probability nucleotide sequences were removed to address suspected cross-contamination and a sequencing artifact. A later analysis calculated a clonal expansion index for each public chain from normalized within-repertoire ranks of inferred template counts. A later analysis computed generation probabilities with a VDJ recombination model fitted to out-of-frame rearrangements, and checked the results against IGoR. In a later analysis, TCR-TCR, TCR-HLA and TCR-CMV co-occurrence was scored with hypergeometric tests, and a repertoire-size bias correction was applied to TCR pairs. False discovery rates were estimated in a later analysis by permuting HLA or CMV assignments 20 times. A later analysis grouped co-occurring TCRs with DBSCAN, adding TCRdist sequence similarity when clustering within HLA-allele-positive subsets. Co-occurrence clustering excluded repertoires with fewer than 30,000 or more than 120,000 public chains, plus five with anomalous nucleotide sharing. Entries here come from immuneACCESS through TCRdb and include only in-frame sequences with V and J called. Some clones fail to appear in such tables; in the studies checked, an unresolved V gene covers under half of the shortfall, and the cause of the remainder is unknown. V and J calls and clone size follow that table, whereas D and trimming were derived from the DNA. Recorded for this sample are 100,000 to 150,000 clones; around 75% of them occurred a single time. 4% to 5.5% of the sample is taken by the ten largest.

Concerning this clone: It has no known antigen specificity. No base qualities exist here, and no much larger clone lies one base off it.

The source is a man in his sixties in good health and CMV-seropositive. The sequencing sample was made of PBMCs. The V and J genes are TRBV6-1 and TRBJ2-5; TRBD1 is a weak D gene call, 8 bases matching. The encoded CDR3 is CASSNLQGGETQYF. The DNA sequence is TGTGCCAGCAGTAACCTACAGGGGGGGGAGACCCAGTACTTC.